The clone carrying this TCR beta chain showed up just a few times. The data originate from a study of molecular identifiers for immune sequencing clone quantification. Germline V gives CDR1 MDHEN, CDR2 SYDVKM. V lost 5 bases, J lost 4 bases, and 12 bases lay in between. The CDR3 covers 13 residues. TCRdb passed the PCR reads through MiXCR, listing each CDR3 protein once. The sample lists some 680,000 distinct CDR3 sequences; roughly 27% were seen once. Material: naive CD8+ T cells from blood, with Jurkat cell RNA spiked in. The subset was: FACS-sorted CD8+CD4-CCR7+CD45RA+ naive T cells. This chain joins TRBV28 and TRBJ2-7; D is uncertain. This receptor was identified in a human donor in good health. Some libraries in this study had Jurkat cell RNA spiked in. The CDR3 sequence: CASSPTLGYEQYF. CDR3 bases: TGTGCCAGCAGTCCGACCTTAGGATACGAGCAGTACTTC.